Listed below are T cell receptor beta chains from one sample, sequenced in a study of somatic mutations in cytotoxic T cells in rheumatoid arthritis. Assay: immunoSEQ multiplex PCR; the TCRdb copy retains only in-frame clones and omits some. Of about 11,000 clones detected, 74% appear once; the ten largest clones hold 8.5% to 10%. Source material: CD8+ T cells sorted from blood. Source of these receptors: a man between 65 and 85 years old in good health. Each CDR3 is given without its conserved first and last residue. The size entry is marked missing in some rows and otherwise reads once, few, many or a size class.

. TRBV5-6 ASRGASGNTGELF
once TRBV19 ASSRGTWENTEAF
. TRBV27 ASSLDGSGNTIY
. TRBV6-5 ASYREMGFSTEAF
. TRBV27 ASSQGSHEQY
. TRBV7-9 ASVGQDYEQY
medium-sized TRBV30 AWSAGFRGGYT
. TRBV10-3 AISPEGNNSPLH
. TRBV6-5 ASAFGLEVNEQF
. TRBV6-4 ASSDSSGGAYEQY
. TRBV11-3 ASSTTSGGVNEQF
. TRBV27 ASRPQGGNQPQH
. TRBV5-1 ASSAGTGYNEQF
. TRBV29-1 SARASYEQY
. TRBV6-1 ASSEELYSGNTIY
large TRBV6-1 ASSRGTGRMDRYT
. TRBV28 ASSSPITVGRNTYEQY
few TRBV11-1 ASSLAAGGYT
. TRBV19 ASSPDRGQPQH
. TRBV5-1 ASSPTGLADSTDTQY
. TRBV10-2 ASSEWGGSPGELF
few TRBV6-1 AGRDGNSYEQY
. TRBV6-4 ASRPTSDTDTQY
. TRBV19 ASSTQAGIDTEAF
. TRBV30 AWSATWGGTFRDDYGYT
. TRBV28 ASGYVGVYEQY
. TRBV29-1 SVEAGSGGRSSGSTEAF
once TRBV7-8 ASSPVGGTSGNTIY